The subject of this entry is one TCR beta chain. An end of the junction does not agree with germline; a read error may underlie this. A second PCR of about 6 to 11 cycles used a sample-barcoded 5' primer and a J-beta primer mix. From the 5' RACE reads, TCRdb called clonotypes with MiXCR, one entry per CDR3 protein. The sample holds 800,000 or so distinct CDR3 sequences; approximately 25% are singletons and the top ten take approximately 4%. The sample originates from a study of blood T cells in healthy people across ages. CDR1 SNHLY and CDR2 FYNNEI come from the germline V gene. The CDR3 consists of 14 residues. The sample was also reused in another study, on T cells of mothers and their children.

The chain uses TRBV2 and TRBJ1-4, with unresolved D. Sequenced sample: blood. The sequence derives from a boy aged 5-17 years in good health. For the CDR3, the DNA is TGTGCCGGCAGTCCCAAGGCAACTAATGAAAAACTGTTTTTT. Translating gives CAGSPKATNEKLFF.